This T cell receptor (beta chain) was obtained from a study of control samples from healthy donors and cancer patients. The germline V gene has CDR1 DFQATT and CDR2 SNEGSKA (reference sequence). The CDR3 is 13 residues long. V shed 3 bases and J shed 3 bases, with 12 bases lying between them. Clones were sequenced by immunoSEQ multiplex PCR, and TCRdb holds only the in-frame ones, with some missing. The sample lists some 22,000 clones, around 84% seen once, with roughly 24% in the top ten. The sequenced sample was PBMCs. The V gene is TRBV20-1, the J gene TRBJ2-7; D call uncertain. The TCR was taken from a man between 60 and 75 years old with colorectal cancer. The CDR3 DNA is TGCAGTGCTAGTCCCCCCGGGTACTACGAGCAGTACTTC. This translates into CSASPPGYYEQYF.